Below are 16 T cell receptor beta chains sequenced from a single sample in a study of T cell responses to AZD1222 COVID-19 vaccine. Libraries were prepared by immunoSEQ multiplex PCR; TCRdb keeps only in-frame clonotypes and omits some of them. The sample shows 100,000 to 120,000 clones, roughly nine tenths of them seen only once. Material: peripheral blood, obtained on day 0 of AZD1222 vaccination. All receptors come from an adult in good health.

CDR3 DNA sequence: TGTGCCAGCAGCTTACTGTCCACTGAAGCTTTCTTT. Translating gives CASSLLSTEAFF. The chain carries TRBV7-9 and TRBJ1-1; no clear D gene. Germline assignment: CDR1 SEHNR and CDR2 FQNEAQ (reference sequence). The CDR3 has 12 residues. Trimming stripped 2 bases from V and 4 bases from J, with 5 bases between.

The rearrangement uses TRBV29-1 and TRBJ2-1; 8 bases fit TRBD1. Trimming at V came to 3 bases and at J to 7 bases, leaving 11 bases not matched to a gene. The CDR3 is 15 amino acids. The germline CDR1 and CDR2 sequences are SQVTM and ANQGSEA. The CDR3 loop is CSVDQPGQGWNEQFF. CDR3 in DNA: TGCAGCGTTGACCAACCAGGACAGGGTTGGAATGAGCAGTTCTTC.

The chain uses TRBV6-5 and TRBJ2-3; TRBD2 matches 11 bases. The CDR3 extends over 15 amino acids. Germline-derived CDR1 and CDR2 are MNHEY and SVGAGI. The V and J ends lost 6 bases and 6 bases, in that order; junction bases with no gene match: 8. The DNA for the CDR3 is TGTGCCAGCAGGGGTAGCGGGGGGGTCTGGGATACGCAGTATTTT. This encodes CASRGSGGVWDTQYF.

Details on this clone: The sample has other DNA sequences that encode this CDR3 too. V usage is TRBV19 and J usage is TRBJ1-1, with D maybe TRBD1 (5 bases). The CDR3 extends over 14 amino acids. Trimming shortened V by 2 bases and J by 3 bases, and 10 bases separated the two germline ends. Germline CDR1 reads LNHDA; CDR2 reads SQIVND (reference sequence). The CDR3 coding sequence is TGTGCCAGTAGTATACCAGGGAAGGACACTGAAGCTTTCTTT. Translation: CASSIPGKDTEAFF.

This rearrangement joins TRBV6-6 to TRBJ2-3; TRBD2 is a possible D gene (6 bases). The germline V and J ends were trimmed by 8 bases and 5 bases, with 17 bases remaining between them. This CDR3 is built from 14 residues. Germline-derived CDR1 and CDR2 are MNHNY and SVGAGI (reference sequence). The CDR3, as DNA: TGTGCCAGCGCGGGGTCGGGCGGGGAAGATACGCAGTATTTT. Amino acid sequence: CASAGSGGEDTQYF.

The chain has TRBV19 and TRBJ1-1; D might be TRBD1 (5 bases). Deletions cut 0 bases from V and 0 bases from J, with 11 bases between. CDR1 is LNHDA, CDR2 SQIVND, per germline (reference sequence). The CDR3 is 16 amino acids. The CDR3 coding sequence is TGTGCCAGTAGTATAGACCCCGGGACCCTGAACACTGAAGCTTTCTTT. Its protein product is CASSIDPGTLNTEAFF.

V and J are TRBV27 and TRBJ1-4; the D is unclear. CDR3 length: 12 residues. Germline CDR1 MNHEY, CDR2 SMNVEV (reference sequence). V lost 11 bases and J 0 bases, leaving 7 bases between the germline ends. In DNA form, the CDR3 reads TGTGCCGGACCCGCAACTAATGAAAAACTGTTTTTT. It translates to CAGPATNEKLFF.

The chain joins TRBV13 to TRBJ2-1, with D possibly TRBD1 on 6 matching bases. The germline gives CDR1 PRHDT, CDR2 FYEKMQ (reference sequence). With 5 bases removed from V and 9 bases from J, the gap between germline ends came to 23 bases. CDR3 size: 16 residues. Written as DNA, the CDR3 is TGTGCCAGCAGCGGCCGGGACATAAGGTACTCCGGTGAGCAGTTCTTC. As protein: CASSGRDIRYSGEQFF.

This clone was seen just once. The chain has TRBV10-3 and TRBJ1-1, with TRBD1 matching 7 bases. CDR1 is ENHRY, CDR2 SYGVKD, per germline. J lost 3 bases, V lost 4 bases, and 5 bases had no gene match. CDR3 length: 14 residues. The CDR3 sequence: CAISAGQVDTEAFF. The CDR3 region has the DNA TGTGCCATCAGTGCAGGACAGGTCGACACTGAAGCTTTCTTT.

This chain joins TRBV6-5 and TRBJ1-6, with unresolved D. CDR3 length: 12 amino acids. In germline, CDR1 is MNHEY, CDR2 SVGAGI. Trimming removed 6 bases at V and 13 bases at J, with 13 bases between. The CDR3 region has the DNA TGTGCCAGCAGGCACCCGGATAGGCCCCTCCACTTT. It encodes CASRHPDRPLHF.

The rearrangement links TRBV3-1 (or the pseudogene TRBV3-2) to TRBJ2-2; D is possibly TRBD2 (5 bases). V shed 1 base and J shed 6 bases, with 9 bases lying between them. CDR3 length: 14 amino acids. Germline V gives CDR1 LGHDT, CDR2 YNNKEL (reference sequence). The CDR3: CASSQAAGAGELFF. CDR3 coding DNA: TGTGCCAGCAGCCAAGCTGCCGGGGCCGGGGAGCTGTTTTTT.

The chain combines TRBV3-1 (or the pseudogene TRBV3-2) with TRBJ2-7; 7 bases line up with TRBD2. V gave up 0 bases and J gave up 2 bases; unmatched junction bases: 1. CDR1 LGHDT and CDR2 YNNKEL come from the germline V gene (reference sequence). CDR3 size: 14 residues. The chain's CDR3 is CASSQEAGPYEQYF. The CDR3 DNA reads TGTGCCAGCAGCCAAGAAGCGGGACCCTACGAGCAGTACTTC.

V gene TRBV5-3 combines with J gene TRBJ2-7; 10 nucleotides agree with TRBD1. TRBV5-3 is designated an ORF whose function remains uncertain. This CDR3 is built from 17 residues. V trimming: 4 bases; J trimming: 4 bases; junction bases outside the gene matches: 14. DNA of the CDR3: TGTGCCAGAAGCCACCAAACTCTCGGGACAGGGGATTACGAGCAGTACTTC. Translating gives CARSHQTLGTGDYEQYF.

This chain uses TRBV19 with TRBJ1-6; the D gene is possibly TRBD1 (5 bases). V shed 2 bases and J shed 6 bases, with 8 bases lying between them. The CDR3 loop spans 14 amino acids. Germline V gene data show CDR1 as LNHDA and CDR2 as SQIVND (reference sequence). The CDR3 sequence is CASSIYRTNSPLHF. The CDR3 coding sequence is TGTGCCAGTAGTATATACAGGACTAATTCACCCCTCCACTTT.

The rearrangement uses TRBV7-2 and TRBJ1-3; D gene unclear. Looked up from germline, CDR1 is SGHTA and CDR2 is FQGNSA. The germline V and J ends were trimmed by 1 base and 4 bases, with 8 bases remaining between them. There are 14 residues in the CDR3. The CDR3 DNA follows: TGTGCCAGCAGCTTAGTTGGCGGCGGAAACACCATATATTTT. Encoded protein: CASSLVGGGNTIYF. Filled out from reference TRBV7-2 and TRBJ1-3, the complete variable domain reads GAGVSQSPSNKVTEKGKDVELRCDPISGHTALYWYRQSLGQGLEFLIYFQGNSAPDKSGLPSDRFSAERTGGSVSTLTIQRTQQEDSAVYLCASSLVGGGNTIYFGEGSWLTVV.

DNA of the CDR3: TGTGCCAGCAGTTACCACAGGGGCAATCAGCCCCAGCATTTT. As protein: CASSYHRGNQPQHF. The chain combines TRBV6-5 with TRBJ1-5, with D perhaps TRBD1 (6 bases). The CDR3 extends over 14 amino acids. CDR1 is MNHEY, CDR2 SVGAGI, per germline. Trimming stripped 2 bases from V and 2 bases from J, with 7 bases between.